Listed below are T cell receptor beta chains from one sample, sequenced in a study of blood T cell repertoires in COVID-19. Clones were read by immunoSEQ multiplex PCR, and TCRdb kept only the in-frame ones, dropping some. The sample shows approximately 220,000 clones, about nine tenths of them seen only once. Sequencing was done on a sample of PBMCs or T cells enriched from blood (not recorded which). These receptors all stem from a woman aged 25 to 39 who had recovered from COVID-19. CDR3s include the opening cysteine and the closing phenylalanine or tryptophan. The D gene is left open where the match is weak. Clone size, where shown, is once, few, many, or a class for clones that have expanded.

D	V	J	size	DNA	CDR3
TRBD2	TRBV27	TRBJ2-7	once	TGTGCCAGCGGAGGTTGGAAAGGGACTAGCGGGGACGAGCAGTACTTC	CASGGWKGTSGDEQYF
-	TRBV9	TRBJ1-1	-	TGTGCCAGCAGCGGGGAGGCGGGGGTTAATCCATTGAACACTGAAGCTTTCTTT	CASSGEAGVNPLNTEAFF
-	TRBV19	TRBJ2-1	-	TGTGCCAGTAGTAGGACGGAGGGATCCCCCGGATTCTACAATGAGCAGTTCTTC	CASSRTEGSPGFYNEQFF
-	TRBV4-1	TRBJ2-7	-	TGCGCCAGCAGCCTCGGGACATTTGTGGACGAGCAGTACTTC	CASSLGTFVDEQYF
-	TRBV29-1	TRBJ1-2	-	TGCAGCGTAGAGTGGGCACAGGTCTGGCTGGGCTACACCTTC	CSVEWAQVWLGYTF
TRBD1	TRBV29-1	TRBJ2-7	-	TGCAGCGTTGAAGGGGACAGATACGAGCAGTACTTC	CSVEGDRYEQYF
-	TRBV5-8	TRBJ2-2	many	TGTGCCAGCAGAAAAGACAGATTCCCCGGGGAGCTGTTTTTT	CASRKDRFPGELFF
-	TRBV2	TRBJ1-5	-	TGTGCCAGCGGGCCCTCATTGGTAGAGCCCCAGCATTTT	CASGPSLVEPQHF
TRBD1	TRBV5-4	TRBJ2-7	-	TGTGCCAGCAGCCCCCAGACAGGGTCCTACGAGCAGTACTTC	CASSPQTGSYEQYF
-	TRBV7-9	TRBJ1-2	-	TGTGCCAGCAGCATACTAACAGGGACAAAGCCCTATGGCTACACCTTC	CASSILTGTKPYGYTF
TRBD1	TRBV18	TRBJ2-2	-	TGTGCCAGCTCACCCCGGGACAGGGTGAACACCGGGGAGCTGTTTTTT	CASSPRDRVNTGELFF
-	TRBV13	TRBJ2-3	-	TGTGCCAGCAGCTTAAGGACCGACCGGGACTGGAAGTATTTT	CASSLRTDRDWKYF